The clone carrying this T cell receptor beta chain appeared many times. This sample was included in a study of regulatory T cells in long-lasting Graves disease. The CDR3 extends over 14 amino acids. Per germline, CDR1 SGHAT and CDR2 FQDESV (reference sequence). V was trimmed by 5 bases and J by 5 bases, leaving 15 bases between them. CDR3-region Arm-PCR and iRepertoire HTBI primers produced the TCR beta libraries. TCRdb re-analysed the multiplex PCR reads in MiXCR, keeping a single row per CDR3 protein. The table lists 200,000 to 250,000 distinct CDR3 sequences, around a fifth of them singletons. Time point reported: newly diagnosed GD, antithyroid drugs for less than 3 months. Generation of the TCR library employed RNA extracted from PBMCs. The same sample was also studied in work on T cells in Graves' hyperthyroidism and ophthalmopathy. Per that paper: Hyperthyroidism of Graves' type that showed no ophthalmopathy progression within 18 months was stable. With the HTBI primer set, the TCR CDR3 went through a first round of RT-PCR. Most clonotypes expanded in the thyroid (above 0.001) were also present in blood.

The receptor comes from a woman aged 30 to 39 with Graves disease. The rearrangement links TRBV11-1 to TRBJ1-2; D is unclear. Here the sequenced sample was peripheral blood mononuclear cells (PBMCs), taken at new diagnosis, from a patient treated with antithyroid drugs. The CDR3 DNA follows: TGTGCCAGCAGCCCAGGAGGATGGGAATATGGCTACACCTTC. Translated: CASSPGGWEYGYTF.